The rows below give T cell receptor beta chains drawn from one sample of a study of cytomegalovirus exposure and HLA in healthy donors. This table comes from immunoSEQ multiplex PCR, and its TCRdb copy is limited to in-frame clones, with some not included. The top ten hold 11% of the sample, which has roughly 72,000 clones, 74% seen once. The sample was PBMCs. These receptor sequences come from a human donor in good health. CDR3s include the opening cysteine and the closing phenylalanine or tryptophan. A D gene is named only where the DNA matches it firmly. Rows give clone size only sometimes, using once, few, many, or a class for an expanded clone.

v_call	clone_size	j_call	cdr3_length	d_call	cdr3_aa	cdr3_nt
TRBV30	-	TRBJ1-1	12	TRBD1	CAWLQGGTEAFF	TGTGCCTGGTTACAGGGGGGCACTGAAGCTTTCTTT
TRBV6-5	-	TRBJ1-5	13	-	CASRSESNQPQHF	TGTGCCAGCAGAAGTGAGAGCAATCAGCCCCAGCATTTT
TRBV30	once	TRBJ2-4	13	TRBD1	CAWRDRGRNIQYF	TGTGCCTGGAGAGACAGGGGGCGGAACATTCAGTACTTC
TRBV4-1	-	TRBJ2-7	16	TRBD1	CASSQGVGQGSNEQYF	TGCGCCAGCAGCCAAGGGGTGGGACAGGGAAGCAACGAGCAGTACTTC
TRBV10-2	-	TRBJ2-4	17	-	CASSNEQGITAKNIQYF	TGCGCCAGCAGCAACGAACAGGGCATTACAGCCAAAAACATTCAGTACTTC
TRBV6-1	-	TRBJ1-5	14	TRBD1	CASSPTGGYQPQHF	TGTGCCAGCAGTCCGACAGGGGGCTATCAGCCCCAGCATTTT
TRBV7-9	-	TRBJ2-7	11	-	CASSPAYEQYF	TGTGCCAGCAGCCCAGCCTACGAGCAGTACTTC
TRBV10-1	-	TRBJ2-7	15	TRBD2	CASSDHSGAAYEQYF	TGCGCCAGCAGTGACCATAGCGGGGCCGCCTACGAGCAGTACTTC
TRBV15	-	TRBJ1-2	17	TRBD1	CATSRDRGQTGGYGYTF	TGTGCCACCAGCAGAGATCGGGGCCAAACAGGGGGCTATGGCTACACCTTC
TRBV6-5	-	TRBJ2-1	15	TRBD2	CASRPSGLARDEQFF	TGTGCCAGCAGGCCCTCCGGACTAGCCAGGGATGAGCAGTTCTTC
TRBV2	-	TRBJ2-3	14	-	CASAGSFLTDTQYF	TGTGCCAGCGCGGGCAGTTTTCTCACAGATACGCAGTATTTT
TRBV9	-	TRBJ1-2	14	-	CASSVGGGNYGYTF	TGTGCCAGCAGCGTAGGCGGGGGCAACTATGGCTACACCTTC
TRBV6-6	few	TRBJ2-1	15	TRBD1	CASSLGQPSYNEQFF	TGTGCCAGCAGTTTGGGACAGCCTTCCTACAATGAGCAGTTCTTC
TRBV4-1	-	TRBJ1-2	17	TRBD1	CASSQEGLGQGDHGYTF	TGCGCCAGCAGCCAAGAGGGCCTAGGACAGGGGGACCATGGCTACACCTTC
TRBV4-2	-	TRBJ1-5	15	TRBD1	CASSQRMTGNQPQHF	TGTGCCAGCAGCCAGCGGATGACAGGGAATCAGCCCCAGCATTTT
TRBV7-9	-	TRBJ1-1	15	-	CASSPTQTVGTEAFF	TGTGCCAGCAGCCCAACTCAGACAGTAGGCACTGAAGCTTTCTTT
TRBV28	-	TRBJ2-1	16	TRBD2	CASSYPPGLATDEQFF	TGTGCCAGCAGTTACCCTCCGGGACTAGCGACGGATGAGCAGTTCTTC
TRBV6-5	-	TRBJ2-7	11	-	CASALAGEQYF	TGTGCCAGCGCGCTGGCGGGGGAGCAGTACTTC
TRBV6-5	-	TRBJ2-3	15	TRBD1	CASSSGTGGADTQYF	TGTGCCAGCAGTTCTGGGACAGGGGGCGCAGATACGCAGTATTTT
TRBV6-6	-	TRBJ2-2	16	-	CASSYSGGRGTGELFF	TGTGCCAGCAGTTACTCTGGGGGGAGAGGCACCGGGGAGCTGTTTTTT
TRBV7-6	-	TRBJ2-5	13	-	CASSLGLQETQYF	TGTGCCAGCAGCTTAGGTCTCCAAGAGACCCAGTACTTC
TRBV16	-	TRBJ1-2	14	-	CASSQSDDSYGYTF	TGTGCCAGCAGCCAATCAGACGACAGCTATGGCTACACCTTC
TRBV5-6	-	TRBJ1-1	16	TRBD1	CASSLWTGSLNTEAFF	TGTGCCAGCAGCTTGTGGACAGGGTCCTTGAACACTGAAGCTTTCTTT
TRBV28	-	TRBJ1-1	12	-	CASSEQGTEAFF	TGTGCCAGTTCGGAGCAGGGCACTGAAGCTTTCTTT
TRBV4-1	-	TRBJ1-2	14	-	CASSQGGGSYGYTF	TGCGCCAGCAGCCAAGGGGGGGGATCCTATGGCTACACCTTC
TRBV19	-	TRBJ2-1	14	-	CASTPAVEAHEQFF	TGTGCCAGTACTCCAGCAGTGGAGGCCCATGAGCAGTTCTTC
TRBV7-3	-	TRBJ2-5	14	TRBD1	CASSYQGAGETQYF	TGTGCCAGCAGCTATCAGGGGGCGGGGGAGACCCAGTACTTC
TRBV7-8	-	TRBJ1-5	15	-	CASSLVGNSDQPQHF	TGTGCCAGCAGCTTAGTGGGCAATTCGGATCAGCCCCAGCATTTT
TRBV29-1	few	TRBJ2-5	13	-	CSVDRFSGETQYF	TGCAGCGTTGATAGGTTCTCGGGAGAGACCCAGTACTTC
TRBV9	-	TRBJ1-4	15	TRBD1	CASMTGSGGGEKLFF	TGTGCCAGCATGACAGGGAGTGGTGGAGGTGAAAAACTGTTTTTT
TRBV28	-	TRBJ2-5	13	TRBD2	CAVTTSGQETQYF	TGTGCCGTAACGACTAGCGGCCAAGAGACCCAGTACTTC
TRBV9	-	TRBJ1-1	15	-	CASSVSDDLWTEAFF	TGTGCCAGCAGCGTAAGCGACGATTTATGGACTGAAGCTTTCTTT
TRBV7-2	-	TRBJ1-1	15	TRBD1	CASSADRGPFTEAFF	TGTGCCAGCAGCGCGGACAGGGGGCCGTTCACTGAAGCTTTCTTT
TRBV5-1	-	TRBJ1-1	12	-	CASSAGETEAFF	TGCGCCAGCAGCGCTGGGGAGACTGAAGCTTTCTTT
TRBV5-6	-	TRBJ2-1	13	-	CASSPTPNNEQFF	TGTGCCAGCAGCCCCACTCCGAACAATGAGCAGTTCTTC
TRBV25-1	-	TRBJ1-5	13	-	CASSDGVDQPQHF	TGTGCCAGCAGTGACGGGGTAGATCAGCCCCAGCATTTT
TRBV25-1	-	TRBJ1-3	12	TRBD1	CATVDRANTIYF	TGTGCCACTGTGGACAGGGCTAACACCATATATTTT
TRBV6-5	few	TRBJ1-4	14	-	CASSYRQGREKLFF	TGTGCCAGCAGTTACAGGCAGGGGCGAGAAAAACTGTTTTTT
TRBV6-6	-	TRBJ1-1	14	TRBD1	CASSLDRAGTEAFF	TGTGCCAGCAGCCTAGACAGGGCTGGAACTGAAGCTTTCTTT
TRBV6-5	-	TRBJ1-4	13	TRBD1	CASRTGADEKLFF	TGTGCCAGCAGGACAGGGGCGGATGAAAAACTGTTTTTT
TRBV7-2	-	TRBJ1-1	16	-	CASRFQGGLANTEAFF	TGTGCCAGCAGGTTTCAAGGGGGTCTCGCGAACACTGAAGCTTTCTTT
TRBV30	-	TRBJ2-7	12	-	CAWSDRHYEQYF	TGTGCCTGGAGTGACAGACACTACGAGCAGTACTTC
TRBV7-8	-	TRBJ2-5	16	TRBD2	CASSLELAGAGETQYF	TGTGCCAGCAGCTTAGAACTAGCGGGAGCCGGGGAGACCCAGTACTTC
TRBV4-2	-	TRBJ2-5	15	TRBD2	CASSQDSGRYETQYF	TGTGCCAGCAGCCAAGACTCCGGGAGGTACGAGACCCAGTACTTC
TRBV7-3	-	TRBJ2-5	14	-	CASSLKATQETQYF	TGTGCCAGCAGCTTAAAAGCCACCCAAGAGACCCAGTACTTC
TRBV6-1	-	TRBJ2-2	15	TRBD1	CASNDPGQGSGELFF	TGTGCCAGCAATGACCCGGGACAGGGATCCGGGGAGCTGTTTTTT